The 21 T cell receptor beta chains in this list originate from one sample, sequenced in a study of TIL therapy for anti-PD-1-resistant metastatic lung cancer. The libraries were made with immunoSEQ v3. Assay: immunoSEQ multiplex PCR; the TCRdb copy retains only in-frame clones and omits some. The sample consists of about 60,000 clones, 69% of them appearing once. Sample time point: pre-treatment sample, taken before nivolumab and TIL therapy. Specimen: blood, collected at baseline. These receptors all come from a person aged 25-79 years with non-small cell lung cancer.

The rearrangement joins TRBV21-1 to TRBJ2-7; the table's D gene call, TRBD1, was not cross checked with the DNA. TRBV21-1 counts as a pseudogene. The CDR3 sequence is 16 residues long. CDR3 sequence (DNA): TGTGCCAGCAGCAAGCCGGGACAGCGTTTTCGTTACGAGCAGTACTTC. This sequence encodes CASSKPGQRFRYEQYF.

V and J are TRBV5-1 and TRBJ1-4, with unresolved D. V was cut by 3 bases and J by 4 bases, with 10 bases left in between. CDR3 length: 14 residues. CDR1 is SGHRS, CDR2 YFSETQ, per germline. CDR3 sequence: CASSSGLNNEKLFF. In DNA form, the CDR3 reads TGCGCCAGCAGCTCTGGACTGAATAATGAAAAACTGTTTTTT.

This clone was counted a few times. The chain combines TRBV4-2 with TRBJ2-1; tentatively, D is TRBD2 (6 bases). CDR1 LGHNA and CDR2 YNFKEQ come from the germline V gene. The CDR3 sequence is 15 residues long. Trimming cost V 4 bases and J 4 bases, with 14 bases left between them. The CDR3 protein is CASSRNSGDYNEQFF. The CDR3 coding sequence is TGTGCCAGCAGCCGTAATAGCGGAGATTACAATGAGCAGTTCTTC.

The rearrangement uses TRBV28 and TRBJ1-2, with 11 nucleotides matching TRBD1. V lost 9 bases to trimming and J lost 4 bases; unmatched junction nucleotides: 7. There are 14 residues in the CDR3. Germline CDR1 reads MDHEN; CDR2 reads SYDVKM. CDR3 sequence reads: CASSKDRGLYGYTF. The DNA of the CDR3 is TGTGCCAGTAGTAAGGACAGGGGGCTCTATGGCTACACCTTC.

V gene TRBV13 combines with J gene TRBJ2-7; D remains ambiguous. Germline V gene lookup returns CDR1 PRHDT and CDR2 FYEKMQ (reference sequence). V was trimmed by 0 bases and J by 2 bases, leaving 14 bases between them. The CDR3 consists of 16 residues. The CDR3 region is CASSLGVGPLPYEQYF. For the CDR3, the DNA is TGTGCCAGCAGCTTAGGAGTTGGGCCCCTACCCTACGAGCAGTACTTC. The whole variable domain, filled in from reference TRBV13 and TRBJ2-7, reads AAGVIQSPRHLIKEKRETATLKCYPIPRHDTVYWYQQGPGQDPQFLISFYEKMQSDKGSIPDRFSAQQFSDYHSELNMSSLELGDSALYFCASSLGVGPLPYEQYFGPGTRLTVT.

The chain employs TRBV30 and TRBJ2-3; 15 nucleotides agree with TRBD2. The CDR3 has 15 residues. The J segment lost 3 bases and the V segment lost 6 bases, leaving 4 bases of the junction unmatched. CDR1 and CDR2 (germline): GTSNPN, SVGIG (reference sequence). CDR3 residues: CACRGLAGGTDTQYF. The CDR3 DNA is TGTGCCTGTCGGGGACTAGCGGGAGGAACAGATACGCAGTATTTT.

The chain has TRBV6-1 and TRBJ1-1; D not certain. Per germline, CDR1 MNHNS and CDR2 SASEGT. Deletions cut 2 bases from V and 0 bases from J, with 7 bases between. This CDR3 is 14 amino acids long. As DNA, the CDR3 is TGTGCCAGCAGTGAATATAGGATGAACACTGAAGCTTTCTTT. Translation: CASSEYRMNTEAFF.

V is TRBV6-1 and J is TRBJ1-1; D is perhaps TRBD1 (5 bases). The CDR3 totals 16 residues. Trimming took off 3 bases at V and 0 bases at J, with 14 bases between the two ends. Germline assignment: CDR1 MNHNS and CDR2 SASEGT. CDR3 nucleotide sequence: TGTGCCAGCAGTGATTTCTGGGGCGTGGTGAACACTGAAGCTTTCTTT. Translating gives CASSDFWGVVNTEAFF.

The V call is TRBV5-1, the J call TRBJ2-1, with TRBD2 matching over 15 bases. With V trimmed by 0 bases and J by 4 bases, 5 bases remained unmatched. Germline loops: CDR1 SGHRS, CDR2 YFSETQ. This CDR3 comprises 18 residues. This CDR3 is CASSLGTSGRGSYNEQFF. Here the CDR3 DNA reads TGCGCCAGCAGCTTGGGGACTAGCGGGAGGGGGAGTTACAATGAGCAGTTCTTC.

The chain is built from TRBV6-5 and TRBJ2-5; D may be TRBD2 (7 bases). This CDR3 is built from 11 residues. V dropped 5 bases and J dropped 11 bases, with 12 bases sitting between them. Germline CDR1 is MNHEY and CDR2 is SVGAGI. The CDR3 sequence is CASSMGGQQYF. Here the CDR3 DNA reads TGTGCCAGCAGTATGGGGGGGCAGCAGTACTTC.

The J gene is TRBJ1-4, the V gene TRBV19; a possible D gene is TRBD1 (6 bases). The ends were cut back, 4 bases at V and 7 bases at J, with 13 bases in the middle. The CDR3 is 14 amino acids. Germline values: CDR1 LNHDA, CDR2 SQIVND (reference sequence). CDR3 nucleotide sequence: TGTGCCAGTAGTACCAAACAGGGATTTGAAAAACTGTTTTTT. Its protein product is CASSTKQGFEKLFF.

The CDR3 is CASSTHRTGSTYEQYF. In nucleotides, the CDR3 is TGTGCCAGTAGTACCCACAGGACAGGGTCGACCTACGAGCAGTACTTC. The J gene is TRBJ2-7, the V gene TRBV19, with 8 bases that match TRBD1. With 4 bases clipped from V and 2 bases from J, the junction kept 10 bases outside the gene matches. Germline values: CDR1 LNHDA, CDR2 SQIVND (reference sequence). The CDR3 covers 16 residues.

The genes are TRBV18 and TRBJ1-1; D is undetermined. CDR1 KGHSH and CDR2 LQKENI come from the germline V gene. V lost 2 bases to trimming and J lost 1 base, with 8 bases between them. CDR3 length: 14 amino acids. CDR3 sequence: CASSPWAQNTEAFF. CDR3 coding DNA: TGTGCCAGCTCACCATGGGCACAGAACACTGAAGCTTTCTTT.

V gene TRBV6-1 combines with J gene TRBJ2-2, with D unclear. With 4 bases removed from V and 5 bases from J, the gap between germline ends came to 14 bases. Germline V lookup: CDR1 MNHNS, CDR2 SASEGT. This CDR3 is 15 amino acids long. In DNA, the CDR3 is TGTGCCAGCAGTGCCCAGACGGCTGGGACCGGGGAGCTGTTTTTT. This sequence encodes CASSAQTAGTGELFF.

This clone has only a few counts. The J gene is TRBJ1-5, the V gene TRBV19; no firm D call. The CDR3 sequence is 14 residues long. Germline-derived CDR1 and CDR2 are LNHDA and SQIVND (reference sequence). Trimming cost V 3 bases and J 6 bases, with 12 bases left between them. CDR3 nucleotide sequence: TGTGCCAGTAGTATGGGATCGGGCGGTCAGCCCCAGCATTTT. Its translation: CASSMGSGGQPQHF.

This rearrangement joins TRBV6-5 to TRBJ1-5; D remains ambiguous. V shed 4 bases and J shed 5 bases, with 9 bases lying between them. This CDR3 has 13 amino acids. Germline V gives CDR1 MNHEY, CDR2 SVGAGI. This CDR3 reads CASSSQPYQPQHF. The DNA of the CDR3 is TGTGCCAGCAGTTCCCAACCGTATCAGCCCCAGCATTTT.

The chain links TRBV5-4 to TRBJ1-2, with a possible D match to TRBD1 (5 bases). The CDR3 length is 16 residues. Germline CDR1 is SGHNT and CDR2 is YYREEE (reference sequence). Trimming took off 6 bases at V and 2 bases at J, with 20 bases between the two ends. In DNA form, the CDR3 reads TGTGCCAGCACCCCCGCGGCTAGGGACGGAAACTATGGCTACACCTTC. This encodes CASTPAARDGNYGYTF.

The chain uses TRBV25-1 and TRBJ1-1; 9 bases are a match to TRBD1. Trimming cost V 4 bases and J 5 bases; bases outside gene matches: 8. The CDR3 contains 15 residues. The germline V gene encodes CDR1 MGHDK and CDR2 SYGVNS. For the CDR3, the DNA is TGTGCCAGCAGTGGATCTGGACAGGGGTTGACTGAAGCTTTCTTT. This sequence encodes CASSGSGQGLTEAFF.

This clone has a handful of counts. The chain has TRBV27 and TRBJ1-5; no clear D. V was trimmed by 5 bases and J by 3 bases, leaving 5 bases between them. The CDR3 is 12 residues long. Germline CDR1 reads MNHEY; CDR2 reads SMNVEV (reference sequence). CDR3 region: CASSAPNQPQHF. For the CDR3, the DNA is TGTGCCAGCAGTGCCCCCAATCAGCCCCAGCATTTT.

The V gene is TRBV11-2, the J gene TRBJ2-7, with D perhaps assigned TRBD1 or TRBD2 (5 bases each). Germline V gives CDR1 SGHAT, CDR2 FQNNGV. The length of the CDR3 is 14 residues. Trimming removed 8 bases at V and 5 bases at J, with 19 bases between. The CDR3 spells CASALQGPINEQYF. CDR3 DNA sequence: TGTGCCAGCGCCCTCCAGGGACCGATTAACGAGCAGTACTTC.

Here the CDR3 DNA reads TGTGCCAGCAGTCACGGACTAGCGGCGAACACCGGGGAGCTGTTTTTT. It specifies CASSHGLAANTGELFF. The V and J genes are TRBV6-6 and TRBJ2-2; TRBD2 aligns across 10 bases. The CDR3 spans 16 residues. V lost 5 bases and J lost 0; bases outside the gene matches: 3. CDR1 and CDR2 from the germline V gene are MNHNY and SVGAGI (reference sequence).